This T cell receptor beta chain was obtained from a study of cytomegalovirus exposure and HLA in healthy donors. Study-wide background: One earlier analysis, a look at about 179 million T cells, found approximately 120 million unique TCR beta sequences.

This clone was counted only a few times. Its cognate antigen is unknown. Study results and limitations: Being indistinguishable, some V segments were excluded, TRBV6-2 and TRBV6-3 among them.

The PCR had 60 Vbeta and 13 Jbeta primers. Clones were read by immunoSEQ multiplex PCR, and TCRdb kept only the in-frame ones, dropping some. The sample carries about 200,000 clones, 65% to 85% recorded once. V lost 0 bases to trimming and J lost 4 bases, with 6 bases between them. This CDR3 spans 13 amino acids. Germline CDR1 reads MNHEY; CDR2 reads SVGAGI. The chain has TRBV6-5 and TRBJ1-1; tentatively, D is TRBD1 (6 bases). The material sequenced was PBMCs. The clonotype originates from a boy younger than 10 in good health and CMV-seronegative. The CDR3 nucleotides read TGTGCCAGCAGTTACTCCAGGGGCACTGAAGCTTTCTTT. Its translation: CASSYSRGTEAFF.